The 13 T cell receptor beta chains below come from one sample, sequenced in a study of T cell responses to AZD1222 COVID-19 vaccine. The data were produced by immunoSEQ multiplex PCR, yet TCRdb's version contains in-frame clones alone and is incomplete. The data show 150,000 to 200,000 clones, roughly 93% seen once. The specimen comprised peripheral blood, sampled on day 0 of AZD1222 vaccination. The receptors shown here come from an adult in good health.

CDR3 nucleotide sequence: TGTGCCAGCAGCGGATCAGGACCGACCTACAATGAGCAGTTCTTC. This sequence encodes CASSGSGPTYNEQFF. The chain recombines TRBV7-8 with TRBJ2-1; D not certain. Between the trimmed V and J ends, which lost 5 bases and 2 bases, there was a span of 13 bases. Germline V gene lookup returns CDR1 SGHVS and CDR2 FQNEAQ. The CDR3 length is 15 residues.

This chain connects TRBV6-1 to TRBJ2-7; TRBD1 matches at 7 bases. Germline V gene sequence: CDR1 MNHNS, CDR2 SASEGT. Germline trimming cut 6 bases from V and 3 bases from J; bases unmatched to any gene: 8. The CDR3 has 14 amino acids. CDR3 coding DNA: TGTGCCAGCAGGAGACAGGGAGAGGGCTACGAGCAGTACTTC. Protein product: CASRRQGEGYEQYF.

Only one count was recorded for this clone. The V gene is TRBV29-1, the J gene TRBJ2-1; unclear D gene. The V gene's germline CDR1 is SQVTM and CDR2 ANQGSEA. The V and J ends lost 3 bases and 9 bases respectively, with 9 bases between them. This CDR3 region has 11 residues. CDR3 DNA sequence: TGCAGCGTTGATTGGGTCACTGAGCAGTTCTTC. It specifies CSVDWVTEQFF.

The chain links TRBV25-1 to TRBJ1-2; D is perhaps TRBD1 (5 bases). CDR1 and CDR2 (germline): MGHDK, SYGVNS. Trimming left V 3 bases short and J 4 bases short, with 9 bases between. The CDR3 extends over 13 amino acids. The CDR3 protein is CASSEAGFYGYTF. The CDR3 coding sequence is TGTGCCAGCAGTGAGGCAGGGTTCTATGGCTACACCTTC.

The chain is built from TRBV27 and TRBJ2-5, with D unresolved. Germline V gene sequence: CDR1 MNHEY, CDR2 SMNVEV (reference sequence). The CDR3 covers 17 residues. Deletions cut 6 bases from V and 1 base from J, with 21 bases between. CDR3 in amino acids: CASRKSARFFPQETQYF. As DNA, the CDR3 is TGTGCCAGCAGGAAGTCGGCCCGATTTTTCCCCCAAGAGACCCAGTACTTC.

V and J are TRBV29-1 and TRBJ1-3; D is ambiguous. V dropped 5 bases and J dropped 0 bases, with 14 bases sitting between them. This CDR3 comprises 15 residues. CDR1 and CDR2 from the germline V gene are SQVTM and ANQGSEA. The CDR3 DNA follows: TGCAGCGTTCAAGGGTTCTCACGCTCTGGAAACACCATATATTTT. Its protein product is CSVQGFSRSGNTIYF.

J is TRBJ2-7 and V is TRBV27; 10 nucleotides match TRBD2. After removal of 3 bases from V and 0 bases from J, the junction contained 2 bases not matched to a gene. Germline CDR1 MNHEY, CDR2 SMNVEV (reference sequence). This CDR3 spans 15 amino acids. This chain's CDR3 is CASSLASGSSYEQYF. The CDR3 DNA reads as TGTGCCAGCAGTTTGGCTAGCGGGAGCTCCTACGAGCAGTACTTC.

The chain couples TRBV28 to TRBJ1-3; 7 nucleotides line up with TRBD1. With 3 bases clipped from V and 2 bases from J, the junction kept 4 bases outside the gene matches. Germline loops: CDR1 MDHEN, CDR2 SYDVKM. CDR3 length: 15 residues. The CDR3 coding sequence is TGTGCCAGCAGTTTCTCCGACAGGGCTGGAAACACCATATATTTT. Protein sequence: CASSFSDRAGNTIYF. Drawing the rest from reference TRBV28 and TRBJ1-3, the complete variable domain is DVKVTQSSRYLVKRTGEKVFLECVQDMDHENMFWYRQDPGLGLRLIYFSYDVKMKEKGDIPEGYSVSREKKERFSLILESASTNQTSMYLCASSFSDRAGNTIYFGEGSWLTVV.

DNA of the CDR3: TGCGCCAGCAGGGACAGGGTAACGAACACCGGGGAGCTGTTTTTT. It specifies CASRDRVTNTGELFF. The chain carries TRBV10-2 and TRBJ2-2, with 8 bases fitting TRBD1. Germline trimming cut 6 bases from V and 0 bases from J; bases unmatched to any gene: 3. In germline, CDR1 is WSHSY, CDR2 SAAADI. CDR3 length: 15 residues.

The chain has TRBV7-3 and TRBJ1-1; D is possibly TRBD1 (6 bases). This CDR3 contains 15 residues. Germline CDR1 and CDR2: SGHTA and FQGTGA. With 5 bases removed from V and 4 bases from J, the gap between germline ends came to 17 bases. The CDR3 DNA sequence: TGTGCCAGCAGCCAAGATGGGGGCGCAGGCACTGAAGCTTTCTTT. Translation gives CASSQDGGAGTEAFF.

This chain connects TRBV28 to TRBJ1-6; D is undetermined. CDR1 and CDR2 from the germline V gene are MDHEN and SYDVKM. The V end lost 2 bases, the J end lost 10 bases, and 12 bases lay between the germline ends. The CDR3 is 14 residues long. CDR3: CASSLRVAWSPLHF. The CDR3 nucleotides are TGTGCCAGCAGTTTACGTGTGGCGTGGTCACCCCTCCACTTT.

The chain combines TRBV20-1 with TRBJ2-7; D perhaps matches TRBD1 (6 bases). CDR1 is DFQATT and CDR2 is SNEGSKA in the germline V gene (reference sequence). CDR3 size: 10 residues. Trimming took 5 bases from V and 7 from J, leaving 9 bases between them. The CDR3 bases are TGCAGTGCTCCTAGGGGGGAGCAGTACTTC. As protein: CSAPRGEQYF.

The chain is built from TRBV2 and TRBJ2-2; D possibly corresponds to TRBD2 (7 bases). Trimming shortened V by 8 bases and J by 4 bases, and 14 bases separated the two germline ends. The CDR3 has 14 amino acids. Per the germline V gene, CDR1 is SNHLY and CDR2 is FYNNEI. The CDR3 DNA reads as TGTGCCAGCGTGGCGGGGGCAAGCACCGGGGAGCTGTTTTTT. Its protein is CASVAGASTGELFF.